This T cell receptor beta chain originates from a study of vaccination and CD4 T cells after COVID-19. Overall study context: SARS-CoV-2 positivity in convalescent patients was established by nasal swab PCR; several had mild and one severe disease.

V was clipped by 6 bases and J by 3 bases, with 2 bases between them. This CDR3 region has 11 residues. Germline V gene data show CDR1 as ENHRY and CDR2 as SYGVKD. Of note for this clonotype: Its antigen is unknown.

Sequenced with the Oncomine TCR Beta short-read assay was DNA taken from cultured CD4+ T cells. MiXCR, applied by TCRdb to the PCR reads, yields one record per CDR3 protein. The sample contains more than 20,000 distinct CDR3 sequences, around a third of which appear only once. Time point: late sampling 161 to 241 days after vaccination in a few convalescent patients. The treatment denotes: 10-day PBMC culture with coronavirus spike peptide pools or control peptides (ViraFEST assay). Cultures of PBMCs, two million per well, were set up with about 9.4 IU/ml IL-2 and 10 ug/ml peptide pools. The source of this sequence is a human donor who had recovered from COVID-19. The rearrangement uses TRBV10-3 and TRBJ2-2; D not resolved. This specimen was CD4+ T cells from blood, cultured in vitro, taken about 7 months after SARS-CoV-2 vaccination. CDR3 nucleotide sequence: TGTGCCATCAGATACACCGGGGAGCTGTTTTTT. This encodes CAIRYTGELFF.